What follows describes a single T cell receptor beta chain. Antigen specificity is unknown. This entry comes from a study of cytomegalovirus exposure and HLA in healthy donors. Study findings and constraints: Prior analysis indicated that the majority of TCR beta V segments exhibited productivity approximately 87% or approximately 30% of the time. Roughly even sequencing depth across donors was the assumption behind the presence/absence analyses.

PCR employed 60 Vbeta and 13 Jbeta primers. Clones were sequenced by immunoSEQ multiplex PCR, and TCRdb holds only the in-frame ones, with some missing. The sample includes 130,000 or so clones, around four fifths of them seen just once. The V segment lost 2 bases and the J segment 6 bases; nucleotides outside the gene matches: 7. CDR1 is MNHNS and CDR2 is SASEGT in the germline V gene. This CDR3 spans 15 amino acids. This clonotype was obtained from a man aged 35 to 55 in good health and CMV-seronegative. V gene TRBV6-1 combines with J gene TRBJ2-1; TRBD2 matches at 7 bases. The sequenced material came from PBMCs. The CDR3 is CASSERREGRNEQFF. The CDR3 DNA sequence: TGTGCCAGCAGTGAAAGGAGGGAGGGCCGCAATGAGCAGTTCTTC.